This TCR beta chain was profiled in a study of cytomegalovirus exposure and HLA in healthy donors. TCRdb's table, derived via immunoSEQ multiplex PCR, lists solely in-frame clones and lacks some. The top ten clones hold approximately 2.9% of a sample with roughly 170,000 clones, about 80% of them seen once. This clone was detected once. The CDR3 is 13 amino acids. The ends were cut back, 0 bases at V and 4 bases at J, with 7 bases in the middle. Germline loops: CDR1 LNHNV, CDR2 YYDKDF (reference sequence). Sequencing was performed on PBMCs. The chain links TRBV15 to TRBJ2-7; no reliable D call. This TCR was sampled from a woman between 18 and 30 years old in good health and CMV-seropositive. The CDR3 DNA is TGTGCCACCAGCAGAGATAACATGTACGAGCAGTACTTC. Translated: CATSRDNMYEQYF.